Reported below is one T cell receptor (beta chain). Using immunoSEQ multiplex PCR, the repertoire was profiled, and TCRdb retains in-frame clones only, with some absent. The table records under 150,000 clones, approximately 88% of them present only once. The CDR3 spans 15 residues. Trimming shortened V by 1 base and J by 4 bases, and 13 bases separated the two germline ends. Germline CDR1 reads MRHNA; CDR2 reads SNTAGT. This entry comes from a study of blood T cell repertoires in COVID-19. The TCR originated in a woman aged 40 to 50 with acute or convalescent COVID-19. V is TRBV6-4 and J is TRBJ1-1, with a tentative D call TRBD1 (6 bases). The sequencing input was peripheral blood. CDR3 region: CASSDWGPGGTEAFF. Here the CDR3 DNA reads TGTGCCAGCAGTGACTGGGGGCCCGGCGGCACTGAAGCTTTCTTT.